This T cell receptor beta chain was sequenced during a study of read filtering for tumor transcriptome and immune sequencing. Study context: By R-ISS, stages I, II and III held roughly 8, 15 and 7 patients. Study findings and constraints: Single-read clonotypes: roughly 82% of IR-seq clonotypes (about 3.5% of reads), almost 75% of RNA-seq clonotypes (around 48% of reads). Sorted CD138-negative bone marrow cells were not purified T cells.

The V gene end was trimmed by 10 bases and the J gene end by 1 base; junction bases not matched to a gene: 6. The CDR3 covers 14 residues. Per germline, CDR1 SGHTA and CDR2 FQGNSA. Molecular barcoded adaptors covering alpha/delta and beta/gamma chains were used on approximately 400 ng RNA. Using its own MiXCR run on the reads, TCRdb lists one record per CDR3 protein. This table has fewer than 30,000 distinct CDR3 sequences, approximately 15% appearing once. This clonotype was found a few times. Its specificity is unknown. The V gene is TRBV7-2, the J gene TRBJ2-2; TRBD2 agrees at 7 bases. Sample: a population of CD138-negative cells sorted from bone marrow. This sequence originates from a donor over 35 with multiple myeloma. DNA of the CDR3: TGTGCCACGATTAGCGGGTGGAACACCGGGGAGCTGTTTTTT. Residues: CATISGWNTGELFF. Full variable domain (remainder filled in from reference TRBV7-2 and TRBJ2-2): GAGVSQSPSNKVTEKGKDVELRCDPISGHTALYWYRQSLGQGLEFLIYFQGNSAPDKSGLPSDRFSAERTGGSVSTLTIQRTQQEDSAVYLCATISGWNTGELFFGEGSRLTVL.